Listed below are T cell receptor beta chains from one sample, sequenced in a study of CD8+ T cells in alopecia areata. The protocol was immunoSEQ multiplex PCR, while the TCRdb copy is restricted to in-frame clones and leaves out a portion. Among about 140,000 clones listed, 86% were seen once. Sequencing was performed on CD8+ T cells sorted from blood, taken at week 4, from a patient treated with tofacitinib. The receptors were sampled from a human donor with alopecia areata. CDR3s include the opening cysteine and the closing phenylalanine or tryptophan. A D gene is named only where the DNA matches it firmly. The listing skips clone size in some rows; elsewhere it reads once, few, many or a size class.

abundance	v_gene	j_gene	d_gene	CDR3aa	CDR3nt
-	TRBV29-1	TRBJ2-1	-	CSVEDLMDSSYNEQFF	TGCAGCGTTGAGGATCTAATGGACTCCTCCTACAATGAGCAGTTCTTC
few	TRBV5-6	TRBJ1-1	-	CASSLASENTEAFF	TGTGCCAGCAGCTTGGCCTCTGAGAACACTGAAGCTTTCTTT
-	TRBV6-6	TRBJ2-1	-	CASSYGGGGSYNEQFF	TGTGCCAGCAGTTACGGTGGAGGGGGTTCCTACAATGAGCAGTTCTTC
-	TRBV18	TRBJ2-7	-	CASSPTTDSSPIEQYF	TGTGCCAGCTCACCGACCACCGACAGTTCCCCGATCGAGCAGTACTTC
-	TRBV13	TRBJ2-3	-	CASSLGGTHTDTQYF	TGTGCCAGCAGCTTAGGCGGGACCCACACAGATACGCAGTATTTT
-	TRBV6-6	TRBJ2-7	-	CASGPQPTSYEQYF	TGTGCCAGCGGGCCCCAGCCTACCTCCTACGAGCAGTACTTC
-	TRBV7-3	TRBJ2-5	-	CASSAGPQETQYF	TGTGCCAGCAGCGCAGGGCCCCAAGAGACCCAGTACTTC
-	TRBV7-9	TRBJ2-5	-	CASSAPKEIETQYF	TGTGCCAGCAGCGCACCTAAGGAGATAGAGACCCAGTACTTC
once	TRBV6-5	TRBJ1-1	TRBD1	CASSYTQGASEAFF	TGTGCCAGCAGTTATACCCAGGGGGCGAGTGAAGCTTTCTTT
-	TRBV29-1	TRBJ2-3	TRBD1	CSVLGQRDTQYF	TGCAGCGTCCTGGGACAGCGAGATACGCAGTATTTT
-	TRBV9	TRBJ2-1	-	CASSVTIRDEQFF	TGTGCCAGCAGCGTAACTATCCGTGATGAGCAGTTCTTC
-	TRBV29-1	TRBJ2-3	-	CSVEGGDRTDTQYF	TGCAGCGTTGAAGGGGGCGACAGAACAGATACGCAGTATTTT
once	TRBV9	TRBJ2-3	-	CASSGFSGISTDTQYF	TGTGCCAGCAGCGGTTTCTCGGGGATTAGCACAGATACGCAGTATTTT
-	TRBV29-1	TRBJ2-6	-	CSVEVSIPGDGANVLTF	TGCAGCGTTGAAGTCAGTATTCCAGGGGACGGGGCCAACGTCCTGACTTTC
-	TRBV12-5	TRBJ2-7	-	CASAPDSLSGSYEQYF	TGTGCTAGTGCCCCAGACAGTTTATCAGGGTCCTACGAGCAGTACTTC
-	TRBV7-8	TRBJ2-5	TRBD1	CASSWPQGGRQETQYF	TGTGCCAGCAGCTGGCCACAGGGGGGACGTCAAGAGACCCAGTACTTC
-	TRBV14	TRBJ1-1	-	CASSPEGTEAFF	TGTGCCAGCAGCCCCGAGGGTACTGAAGCTTTCTTT
-	TRBV29-1	TRBJ1-4	TRBD1	CSAGQGYEKLFF	TGCAGCGCGGGACAGGGGTATGAAAAACTGTTTTTT
-	TRBV7-9	TRBJ2-3	TRBD1	CASSLIQGNTDTQYF	TGTGCCAGCAGCTTAATACAGGGGAACACAGATACGCAGTATTTT
-	TRBV6-1	TRBJ2-7	-	CASSEAGLTYEQYF	TGTGCCAGCAGTGAAGCGGGGCTAACCTACGAGCAGTACTTC
once	TRBV27	TRBJ1-4	-	CASSWGMNEKLFF	TGTGCCAGCAGTTGGGGAATGAATGAAAAACTGTTTTTT
once	TRBV27	TRBJ2-3	-	CASSLKKTDTQYF	TGTGCCAGCAGTTTAAAGAAAACAGATACGCAGTATTTT
-	TRBV5-1	TRBJ2-7	-	CASSLEVDYEQYF	TGCGCCAGCAGCTTGGAAGTCGACTACGAGCAGTACTTC
-	TRBV27	TRBJ2-3	-	CASSLLGHLSTDTQYF	TGTGCCAGCAGTTTATTGGGACACCTTAGCACAGATACGCAGTATTTT
-	TRBV7-6	TRBJ2-3	TRBD2	CASSLPARGSTDTQYF	TGTGCCAGCAGCTTACCAGCGCGGGGGAGCACAGATACGCAGTATTTT
-	TRBV27	TRBJ2-7	-	CASSLYGQSTYEQYF	TGTGCCAGCAGCTTATACGGACAGAGCACCTACGAGCAGTACTTC
-	TRBV29-1	TRBJ2-1	-	CSVEEVGGNNEQFF	TGCAGCGTTGAAGAGGTTGGGGGGAACAATGAGCAGTTCTTC
-	TRBV7-9	TRBJ2-3	-	CASSIPGSSTDTQYF	TGTGCCAGCAGCATACCCGGGAGTAGCACAGATACGCAGTATTTT
-	TRBV12-5	TRBJ1-5	TRBD1	CASGPGQGSNQPQHF	TGTGCTAGTGGTCCCGGACAGGGGAGCAATCAGCCCCAGCATTTT
-	TRBV9	TRBJ1-2	-	CASSVGGTNYGYTF	TGTGCCAGCAGCGTAGGGGGGACTAACTATGGCTACACCTTC
-	TRBV2	TRBJ2-3	-	CASLWVQGADTQYF	TGTGCCAGCCTTTGGGTCCAAGGAGCAGATACGCAGTATTTT
-	TRBV7-9	TRBJ2-1	TRBD2	CASSTGTTEQFF	TGTGCCAGCAGCACCGGGACTACTGAGCAGTTCTTC
-	TRBV29-1	TRBJ2-7	-	CSAADSRFPYEQYF	TGCAGCGCCGCGGACAGTCGCTTCCCCTACGAGCAGTACTTC
-	TRBV9	TRBJ2-1	TRBD2	CASSPGTSSYNEQFF	TGTGCCAGCAGCCCAGGGACTAGCTCCTACAATGAGCAGTTCTTC
-	TRBV15	TRBJ2-7	TRBD2	CATSNLASGYEQYF	TGTGCCACCAGCAATCTGGCTAGCGGTTACGAGCAGTACTTC
-	TRBV7-9	TRBJ2-7	TRBD1	CASSSTRGLDEQYF	TGTGCCAGCAGCTCTACAAGGGGGCTTGACGAGCAGTACTTC
-	TRBV9	TRBJ2-5	TRBD2	CASSVALREKETQYF	TGTGCCAGCAGCGTAGCTTTGCGGGAGAAAGAGACCCAGTACTTC
-	TRBV29-1	TRBJ2-3	-	CSVEDLDGYTDTQYF	TGCAGCGTTGAAGACCTCGACGGATACACAGATACGCAGTATTTT
-	TRBV5-1	TRBJ1-4	-	CASSLGQTNEKLFF	TGCGCCAGCAGCTTGGGTCAGACTAATGAAAAACTGTTTTTT
-	TRBV29-1	TRBJ2-3	-	CSVETLGEGYF	TGCAGCGTCGAAACTCTCGGTGAAGGGTATTTT
-	TRBV25-1	TRBJ2-5	TRBD2	CASSESPGLAGEETQYF	TGTGCCAGCAGTGAATCACCGGGACTAGCGGGAGAAGAGACCCAGTACTTC
-	TRBV4-1	TRBJ2-7	-	CASSLELGSYEQYF	TGCGCCAGCAGTTTGGAGTTGGGCTCCTACGAGCAGTACTTC
-	TRBV4-1	TRBJ1-2	-	CASSQESGVNYGYTF	TGCGCCAGCAGCCAAGAGTCAGGGGTAAACTATGGCTACACCTTC
-	TRBV30	TRBJ2-1	-	CAQEDNEQFF	TGTGCCCAGGAGGACAATGAGCAGTTCTTC
few	TRBV6-4	TRBJ2-2	-	CASSLEGTGELFF	TGTGCCAGCAGTTTAGAAGGGACCGGGGAGCTGTTTTTT
-	TRBV7-8	TRBJ2-3	-	CASSSDQRATDTQYF	TGTGCCAGCAGCTCCGATCAGAGGGCCACAGATACGCAGTATTTT